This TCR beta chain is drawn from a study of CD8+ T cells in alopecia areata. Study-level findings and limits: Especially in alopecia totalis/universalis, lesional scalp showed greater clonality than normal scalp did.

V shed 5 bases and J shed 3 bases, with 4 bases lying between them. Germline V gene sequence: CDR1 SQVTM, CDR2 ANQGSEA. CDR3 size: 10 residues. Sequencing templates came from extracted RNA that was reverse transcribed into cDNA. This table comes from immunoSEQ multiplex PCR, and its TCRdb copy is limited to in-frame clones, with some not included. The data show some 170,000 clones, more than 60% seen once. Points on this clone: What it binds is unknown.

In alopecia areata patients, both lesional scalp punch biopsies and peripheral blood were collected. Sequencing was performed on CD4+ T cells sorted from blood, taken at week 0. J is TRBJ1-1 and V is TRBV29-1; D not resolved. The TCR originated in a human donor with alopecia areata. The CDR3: CSVRDTEAFF. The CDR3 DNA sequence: TGCAGCGTTAGAGACACTGAAGCTTTCTTT.